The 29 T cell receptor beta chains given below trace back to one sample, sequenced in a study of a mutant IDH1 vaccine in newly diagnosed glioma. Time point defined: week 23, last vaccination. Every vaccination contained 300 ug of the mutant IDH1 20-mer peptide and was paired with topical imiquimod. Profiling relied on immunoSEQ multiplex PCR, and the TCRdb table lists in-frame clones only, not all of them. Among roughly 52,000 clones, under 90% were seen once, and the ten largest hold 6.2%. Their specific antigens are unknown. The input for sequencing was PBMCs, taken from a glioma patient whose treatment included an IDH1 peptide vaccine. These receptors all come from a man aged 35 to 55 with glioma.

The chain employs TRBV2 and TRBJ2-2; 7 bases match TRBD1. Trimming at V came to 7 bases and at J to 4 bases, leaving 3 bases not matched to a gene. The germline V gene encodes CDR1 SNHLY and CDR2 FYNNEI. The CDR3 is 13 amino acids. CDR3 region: CASIGTVTGELFF. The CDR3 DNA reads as TGTGCCAGCATCGGGACAGTCACCGGGGAGCTGTTTTTT.

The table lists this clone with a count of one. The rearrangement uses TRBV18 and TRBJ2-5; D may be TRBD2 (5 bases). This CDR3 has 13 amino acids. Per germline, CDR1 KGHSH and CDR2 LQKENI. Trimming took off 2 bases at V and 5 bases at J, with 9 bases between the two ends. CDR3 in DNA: TGTGCCAGCTCACCAGGGAGTAGGGAGACCCAGTACTTC. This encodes CASSPGSRETQYF.

CDR3 sequence: CASSQEGLGREKLFF. DNA of the CDR3: TGTGCCAGCAGCCAAGAGGGACTCGGACGGGAAAAACTGTTTTTT. The V call is TRBV4-2, the J call TRBJ1-4; perhaps TRBD1 as D (5 bases). CDR3 length: 15 residues. Germline V gene sequence: CDR1 LGHNA, CDR2 YNFKEQ. Trimming took off 0 bases at V and 8 bases at J, with 13 bases between the two ends.

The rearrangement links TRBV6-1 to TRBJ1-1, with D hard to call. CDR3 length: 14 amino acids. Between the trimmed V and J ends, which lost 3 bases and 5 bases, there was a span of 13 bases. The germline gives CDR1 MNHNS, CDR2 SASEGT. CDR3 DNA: TGTGCCAGCAGTGACGGCTTGGTCGGGACTGAAGCTTTCTTT. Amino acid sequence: CASSDGLVGTEAFF.

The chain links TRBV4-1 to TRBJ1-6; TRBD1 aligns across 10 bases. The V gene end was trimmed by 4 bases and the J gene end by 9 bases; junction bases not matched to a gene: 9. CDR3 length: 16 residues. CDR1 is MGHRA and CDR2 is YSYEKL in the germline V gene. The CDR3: CASSLGGTGESSPLHF. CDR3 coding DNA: TGCGCCAGCAGCCTAGGTGGGACAGGGGAATCTTCACCCCTCCACTTT.

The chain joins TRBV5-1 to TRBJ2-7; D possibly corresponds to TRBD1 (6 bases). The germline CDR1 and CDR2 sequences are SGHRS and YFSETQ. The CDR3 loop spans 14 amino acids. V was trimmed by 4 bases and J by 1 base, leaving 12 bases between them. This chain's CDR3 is CASSTLTGSYEQYF. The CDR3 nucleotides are TGCGCCAGCAGCACCTTAACAGGGTCCTACGAGCAGTACTTC.

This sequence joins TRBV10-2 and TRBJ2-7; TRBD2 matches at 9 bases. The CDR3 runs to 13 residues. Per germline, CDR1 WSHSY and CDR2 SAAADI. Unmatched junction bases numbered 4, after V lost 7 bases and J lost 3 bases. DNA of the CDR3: TGCGCCAGCACCGCGACTAGCGGCTACGAGCAGTACTTC. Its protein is CASTATSGYEQYF.

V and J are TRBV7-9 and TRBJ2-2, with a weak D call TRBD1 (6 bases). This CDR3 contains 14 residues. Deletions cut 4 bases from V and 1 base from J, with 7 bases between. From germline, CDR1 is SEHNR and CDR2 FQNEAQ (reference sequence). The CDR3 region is CASSSGQNTGELFF. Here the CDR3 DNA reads TGTGCCAGCAGCTCGGGACAGAACACCGGGGAGCTGTTTTTT.

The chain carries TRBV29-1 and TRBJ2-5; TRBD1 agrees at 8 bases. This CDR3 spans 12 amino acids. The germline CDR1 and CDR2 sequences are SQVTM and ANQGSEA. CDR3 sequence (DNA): TGCAGTGCCCAGGGGGCGTGGGAGACCCAGTACTTC. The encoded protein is CSAQGAWETQYF. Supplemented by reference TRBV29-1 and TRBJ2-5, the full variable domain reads SAVISQKPSRDICQRGTSLTIQCQVDSQVTMMFWYRQQPGQSLTLIATANQGSEATYESGFVIDKFPISRPNLTFSTLTVSNMSPEDSSIYLCSAQGAWETQYFGPGTRLLVL.

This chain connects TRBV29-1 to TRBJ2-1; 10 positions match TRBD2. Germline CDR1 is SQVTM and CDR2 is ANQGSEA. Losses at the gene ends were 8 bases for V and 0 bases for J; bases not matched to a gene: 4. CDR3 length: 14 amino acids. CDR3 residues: CSQSSGGSYNEQFF. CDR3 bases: TGCAGCCAATCTAGCGGGGGCTCCTACAATGAGCAGTTCTTC.

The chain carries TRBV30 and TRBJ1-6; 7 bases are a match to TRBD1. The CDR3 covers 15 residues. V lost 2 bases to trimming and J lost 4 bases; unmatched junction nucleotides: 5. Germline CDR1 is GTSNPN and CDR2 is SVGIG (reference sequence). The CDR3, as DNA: TGTGCCTGGAGTTTGCCGGACAGGTATAATTCACCCCTCCACTTT. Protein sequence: CAWSLPDRYNSPLHF. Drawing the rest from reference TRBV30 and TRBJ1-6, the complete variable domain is SQTIHQWPATLVQPVGSPLSLECTVEGTSNPNLYWYRQAAGRGLQLLFYSVGIGQISSEVPQNLSASRPQDRQFILSSKKLLLSDSGFYLCAWSLPDRYNSPLHFGNGTRLTVT.

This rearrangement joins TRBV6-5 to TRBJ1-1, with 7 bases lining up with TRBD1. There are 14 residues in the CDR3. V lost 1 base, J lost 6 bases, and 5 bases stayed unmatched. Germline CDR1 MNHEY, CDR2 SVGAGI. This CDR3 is CASSYFRQGSEAFF. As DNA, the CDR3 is TGTGCCAGCAGTTACTTCCGACAGGGATCTGAAGCTTTCTTT.

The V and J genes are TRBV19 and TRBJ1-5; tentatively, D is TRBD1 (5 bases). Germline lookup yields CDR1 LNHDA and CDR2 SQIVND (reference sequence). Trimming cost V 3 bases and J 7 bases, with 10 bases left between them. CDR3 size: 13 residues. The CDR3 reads CASSMGGGQPQHF. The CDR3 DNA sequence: TGTGCCAGTAGTATGGGGGGTGGCCAGCCCCAGCATTTT.

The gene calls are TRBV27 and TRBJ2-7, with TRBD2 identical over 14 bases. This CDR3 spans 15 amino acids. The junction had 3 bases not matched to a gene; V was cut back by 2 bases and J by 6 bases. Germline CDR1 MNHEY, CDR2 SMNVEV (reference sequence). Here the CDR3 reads CASSLNGLAGGEQYF. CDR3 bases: TGTGCCAGCAGTTTAAACGGACTAGCGGGGGGCGAGCAGTACTTC.

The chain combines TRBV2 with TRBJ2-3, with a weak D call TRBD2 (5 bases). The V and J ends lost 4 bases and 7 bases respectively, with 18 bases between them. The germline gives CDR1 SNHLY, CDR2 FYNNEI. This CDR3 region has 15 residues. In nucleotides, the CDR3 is TGTGCCAGCAGTGGTGGGGAGTATGTTAGACATACGCAGTATTTT. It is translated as CASSGGEYVRHTQYF.

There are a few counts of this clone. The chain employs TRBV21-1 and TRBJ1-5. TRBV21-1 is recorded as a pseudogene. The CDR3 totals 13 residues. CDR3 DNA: TGTGCCAGCGGGGGGCCTAAAGATCAGCCCCAGCATTTT. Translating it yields CASGGPKDQPQHF.

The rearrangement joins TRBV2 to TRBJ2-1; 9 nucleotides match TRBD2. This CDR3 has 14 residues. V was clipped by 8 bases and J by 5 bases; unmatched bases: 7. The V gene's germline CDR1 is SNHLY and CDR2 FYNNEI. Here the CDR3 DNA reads TGTGCCAGCCGCGGGGGGGCGGCCCACAATGAGCAGTTCTTC. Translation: CASRGGAAHNEQFF.

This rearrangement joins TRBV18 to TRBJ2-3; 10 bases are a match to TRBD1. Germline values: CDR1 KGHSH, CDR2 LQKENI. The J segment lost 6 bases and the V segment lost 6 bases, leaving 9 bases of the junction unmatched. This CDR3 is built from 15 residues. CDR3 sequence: CASSAGTGDRDTQYF. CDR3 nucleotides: TGTGCCAGCTCTGCCGGGACAGGGGATCGTGATACGCAGTATTTT.

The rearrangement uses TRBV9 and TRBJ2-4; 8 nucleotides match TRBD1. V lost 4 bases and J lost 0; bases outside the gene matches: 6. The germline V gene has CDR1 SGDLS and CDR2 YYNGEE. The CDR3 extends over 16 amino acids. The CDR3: CASSPGQGLAKNIQYF. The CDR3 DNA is TGTGCCAGCAGCCCAGGACAGGGCCTAGCCAAAAACATTCAGTACTTC.

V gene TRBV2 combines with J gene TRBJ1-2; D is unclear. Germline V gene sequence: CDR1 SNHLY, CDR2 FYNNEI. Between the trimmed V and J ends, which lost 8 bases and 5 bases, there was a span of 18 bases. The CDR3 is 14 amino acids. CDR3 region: CASAEATFGYGYTF. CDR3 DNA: TGTGCCAGCGCTGAGGCGACGTTTGGTTATGGCTACACCTTC.

DNA for the CDR3: TGTGCCAGCAGTTTCGGCTTTGCCACTGAAGCTTTCTTT. Translation: CASSFGFATEAFF. This chain joins TRBV27 and TRBJ1-1, with D unclear. The CDR3 has 13 amino acids. The germline V gene encodes CDR1 MNHEY and CDR2 SMNVEV (reference sequence). V dropped 3 bases and J dropped 4 bases, with 9 bases sitting between them.

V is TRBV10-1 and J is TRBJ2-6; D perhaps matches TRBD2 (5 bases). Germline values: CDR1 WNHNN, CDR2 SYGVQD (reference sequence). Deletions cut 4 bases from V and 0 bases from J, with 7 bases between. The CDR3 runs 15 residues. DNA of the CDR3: TGCGCCAGCAGTGCGGGGAGCTCTGGGGCCAACGTCCTGACTTTC. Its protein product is CASSAGSSGANVLTF.

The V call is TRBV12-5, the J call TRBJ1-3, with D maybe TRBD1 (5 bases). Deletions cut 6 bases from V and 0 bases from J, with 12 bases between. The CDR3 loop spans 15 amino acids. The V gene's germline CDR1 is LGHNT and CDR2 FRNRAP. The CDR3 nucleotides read TGTGCTAGTGGCCGAGGGGACTTCTCTGGAAACACCATATATTTT. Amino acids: CASGRGDFSGNTIYF.

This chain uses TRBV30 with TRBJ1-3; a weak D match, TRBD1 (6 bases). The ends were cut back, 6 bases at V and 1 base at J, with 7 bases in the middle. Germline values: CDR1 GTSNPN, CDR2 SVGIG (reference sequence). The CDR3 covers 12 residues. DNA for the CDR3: TGTGCCTGCGGGACATCTGGAAACACCATATATTTT. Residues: CACGTSGNTIYF. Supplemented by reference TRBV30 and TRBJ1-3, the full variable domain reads SQTIHQWPATLVQPVGSPLSLECTVEGTSNPNLYWYRQAAGRGLQLLFYSVGIGQISSEVPQNLSASRPQDRQFILSSKKLLLSDSGFYLCACGTSGNTIYFGEGSWLTVV.

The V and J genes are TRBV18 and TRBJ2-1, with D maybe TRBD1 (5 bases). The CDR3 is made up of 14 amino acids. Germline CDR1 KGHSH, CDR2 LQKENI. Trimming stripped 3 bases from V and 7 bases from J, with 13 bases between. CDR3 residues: CASSPQGGWNEQFF. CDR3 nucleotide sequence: TGTGCCAGCTCACCCCAGGGTGGGTGGAATGAGCAGTTCTTC.

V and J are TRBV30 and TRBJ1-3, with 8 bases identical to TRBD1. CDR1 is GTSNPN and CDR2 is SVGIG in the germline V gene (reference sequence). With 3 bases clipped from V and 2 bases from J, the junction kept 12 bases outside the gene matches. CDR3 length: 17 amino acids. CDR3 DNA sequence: TGTGCCTGGAGCCGAGGTGTTTACAGGGGGACTGGAAACACCATATATTTT. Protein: CAWSRGVYRGTGNTIYF.

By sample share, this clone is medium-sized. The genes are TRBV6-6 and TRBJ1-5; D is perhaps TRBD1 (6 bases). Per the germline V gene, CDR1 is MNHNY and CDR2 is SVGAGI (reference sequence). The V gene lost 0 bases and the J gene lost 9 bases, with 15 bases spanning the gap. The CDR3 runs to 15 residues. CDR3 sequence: CASSYSGQGRGPQHF. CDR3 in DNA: TGTGCCAGCAGTTACTCGGGGCAGGGGAGAGGGCCCCAGCATTTT.

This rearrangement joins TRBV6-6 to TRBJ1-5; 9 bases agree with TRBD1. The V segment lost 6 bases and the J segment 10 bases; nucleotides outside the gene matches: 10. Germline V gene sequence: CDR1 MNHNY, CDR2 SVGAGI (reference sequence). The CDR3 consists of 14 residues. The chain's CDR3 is CASSPQQGANPQHF. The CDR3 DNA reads TGTGCCAGCAGCCCTCAACAGGGGGCCAACCCCCAGCATTTT.

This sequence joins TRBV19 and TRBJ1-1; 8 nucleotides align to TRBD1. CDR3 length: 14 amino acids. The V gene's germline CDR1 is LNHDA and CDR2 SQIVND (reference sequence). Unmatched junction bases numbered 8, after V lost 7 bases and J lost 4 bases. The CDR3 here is CASTSPTGGTEAFF. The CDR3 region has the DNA TGTGCCAGTACCTCCCCAACAGGGGGCACTGAAGCTTTCTTT.